Each of the 20 T cell receptor beta chains below was sequenced from the same sample in a study of T-cell memory formation after mild COVID-19. TCRdb re-called the 5' RACE reads with MiXCR, one entry per CDR3 protein. The sample consists of around 340,000 distinct CDR3 sequences, 20% to 25% of them appearing once. The sample consisted of PBMCs or a T cell subset sorted from them (not recorded which). The receptors originated from an adult woman who had mild COVID-19 (a few samples of this study predate the infection). Cell type and time point are not known.

This clonotype was observed a handful of times. The chain carries TRBV7-6 and TRBJ2-3, with unresolved D. The V gene lost 1 base and the J gene lost 0 bases, with 14 bases spanning the gap. CDR1 is SGHVS, CDR2 FNYEAQ, per germline. CDR3 size: 17 residues. DNA for the CDR3: TGTGCCAGCAGCTTAGTTTCTGGGATACTTAGCACAGATACGCAGTATTTT. Encoded protein: CASSLVSGILSTDTQYF.

The chain recombines TRBV7-9 with TRBJ1-1, with D unclear. CDR3 size: 13 residues. The V and J ends lost 6 bases and 4 bases respectively, with 12 bases between them. Germline V lookup: CDR1 SEHNR, CDR2 FQNEAQ (reference sequence). CDR3 bases: TGTGCCAGCAGTTATCTTGAGGGCACTGAAGCTTTCTTT. This gives the protein CASSYLEGTEAFF.

This rearrangement joins TRBV7-6 to TRBJ2-1; 7 nucleotides align to TRBD1. Germline V CDR1 and CDR2: SGHVS, FNYEAQ. This CDR3 comprises 15 residues. V trimming: 5 bases; J trimming: 7 bases; junction bases outside the gene matches: 11. The CDR3 coding sequence is TGTGCCAGCAGCCGCCCCGGGACAGCGCGTAATGAGCAGTTCTTC. Its translation is CASSRPGTARNEQFF. Combining the CDR3 with reference TRBV7-6 and TRBJ2-1 gives the whole variable domain GAGVSQSPRYKVTKRGQDVALRCDPISGHVSLYWYRQALGQGPEFLTYFNYEAQQDKSGLPNDRFSAERPEGSISTLTIQRTEQRDSAMYRCASSRPGTARNEQFFGPGTRLTVL.

This clonotype was counted only a few times. The chain uses TRBV6-5 and TRBJ1-2, with a possible D match to TRBD1 (6 bases). Germline V gene lookup returns CDR1 MNHEY and CDR2 SVGAGI. The V gene lost 0 bases and the J gene lost 7 bases, with 21 bases spanning the gap. The CDR3 has 17 amino acids. The DNA for the CDR3 is TGTGCCAGCAGTTACTCGGACGCACGCGGACAGAGAGGTGGCTACACCTTC. Its translation is CASSYSDARGQRGGYTF.

This clonotype was detected a few times. The chain employs TRBV5-1 and TRBJ2-1; the D gene is possibly TRBD2 (5 bases). With 7 bases removed from V and 9 bases from J, the gap between germline ends came to 14 bases. CDR3 size: 12 residues. The germline gives CDR1 SGHRS, CDR2 YFSETQ. The CDR3 loop reads CASDNGGGEQFF. The CDR3 coding sequence is TGCGCCAGCGACAATGGAGGAGGTGAGCAGTTCTTC.

There are a few counts of this clonotype. The chain has TRBV12-3 or TRBV12-4 and TRBJ2-1, with 10 bases that match TRBD2. Trimming at V came to 3 bases and at J to 0 bases, leaving 2 bases not matched to a gene. The CDR3 length is 16 residues. The CDR3, as DNA: TGTGCCAGCAGTTTCCAGCGGGGGGGCTCCTACAATGAGCAGTTCTTC. This encodes CASSFQRGGSYNEQFF.

The rearrangement joins TRBV14 to TRBJ1-1; TRBD1 might be the D (6 bases). V dropped 2 bases and J dropped 3 bases, with 10 bases sitting between them. Germline V gene lookup returns CDR1 SGHDN and CDR2 FVKESK. This CDR3 is built from 14 residues. The CDR3 region is CASSQSPGDTEAFF. The CDR3 DNA reads as TGTGCCAGCAGCCAAAGCCCAGGGGACACTGAAGCTTTCTTT.

The chain links TRBV27 to TRBJ2-7; 7 bases are shared with TRBD2. This CDR3 has 17 residues. Germline V CDR1 and CDR2: MNHEY, SMNVEV (reference sequence). J was trimmed by 1 base and V by 8 bases; bases with no gene match: 17. The CDR3 here is CASRGQREGGRSYEQYF. CDR3 nucleotide sequence: TGTGCCAGCCGGGGTCAGCGGGAAGGTGGGAGGTCCTACGAGCAGTACTTC.

This clonotype was counted at least ten times. CDR3 bases: TGCAGTGCTAGAGATGGACTAGCGGGAGGGATGACAGATACGCAGTATTTT. Translating gives CSARDGLAGGMTDTQYF. This chain joins TRBV20-1 and TRBJ2-3, with 15 bases matching TRBD2. The CDR3 has 17 residues. From germline, CDR1 is DFQATT and CDR2 SNEGSKA (reference sequence). V shed 0 bases and J 3 bases; nucleotides not matched to a gene: 4.

This chain uses TRBV5-1 with TRBJ1-1, with 7 bases that match TRBD1. Per germline, CDR1 SGHRS and CDR2 YFSETQ. The CDR3 contains 14 residues. Trimming cost V 1 base and J 4 bases; bases outside gene matches: 4. The CDR3 nucleotides are TGCGCCAGCAGCTTGACAGGGGACAGCACTGAAGCTTTCTTT. Translated: CASSLTGDSTEAFF. Full variable domain (remainder filled in from reference TRBV5-1 and TRBJ1-1): KAGVTQTPRYLIKTRGQQVTLSCSPISGHRSVSWYQQTPGQGLQFLFEYFSETQRNKGNFPGRFSGRQFSNSRSEMNVSTLELGDSALYLCASSLTGDSTEAFFGQGTRLTVV.

There are many counts of this clonotype. The chain joins TRBV9 to TRBJ2-6, with 9 nucleotides matching TRBD1. Germline trimming cut 4 bases from V and 4 bases from J; bases unmatched to any gene: 3. The CDR3 spans 15 residues. Per germline, CDR1 SGDLS and CDR2 YYNGEE. Here the CDR3 reads CASSLQGAGANVLTF. The CDR3 DNA is TGTGCCAGCAGCCTACAGGGGGCCGGGGCCAACGTCCTGACTTTC.

This chain uses TRBV12-3 or TRBV12-4 with TRBJ1-5; no clear D gene. Trimming took 6 bases from V and 0 from J, leaving 9 bases between them. The CDR3 runs 14 residues. CDR3 protein: CASSRTTSNQPQHF. CDR3 nucleotide sequence: TGTGCCAGCAGCCGTACAACTAGCAATCAGCCCCAGCATTTT.

The sample holds a few counts of this clonotype. DNA for the CDR3: TGTGCCAGCAGCAGTCAAGCGGGGGGCCTCGAGACCCAGTACTTC. Encoded protein: CASSSQAGGLETQYF. The genes are TRBV11-2 and TRBJ2-5, with TRBD2 matching 9 bases. V shed 5 bases, J shed 5 bases, and the junction held 9 bases outside the gene matches. This CDR3 comprises 15 residues. Germline V CDR1 and CDR2: SGHAT, FQNNGV.

The table lists this clonotype with a few counts. This chain connects TRBV2 to TRBJ1-1; perhaps TRBD1 as D (6 bases). Germline V gene sequence: CDR1 SNHLY, CDR2 FYNNEI. This CDR3 spans 11 amino acids. V was shortened by 6 bases and J by 6 bases, with 8 bases between the two germline ends. CDR3 DNA: TGTGCCAGCAGATACAGGGCTGAAGCTTTCTTT. Protein: CASRYRAEAFF.

V is TRBV24-1 and J is TRBJ2-2, with D possibly being TRBD1 or TRBD2 (6 bases each). The germline V gene encodes CDR1 KGHDR and CDR2 SFDVKD. CDR3 length: 13 residues. With 7 bases removed from V and 6 bases from J, the gap between germline ends came to 11 bases. CDR3 amino acids: CATSRGPPGELFF. As DNA, the CDR3 is TGTGCCACCAGCCGGGGGCCCCCCGGGGAGCTGTTTTTT.

This clonotype was detected a few times. V and J are TRBV5-1 and TRBJ1-2; D is unclear. Germline assignment: CDR1 SGHRS and CDR2 YFSETQ. This CDR3 region has 14 residues. V gave up 2 bases and J gave up 4 bases, with 12 bases separating them. CDR3 DNA sequence: TGCGCCAGCAGCTTACGAGGTGGTGGCTATGGCTACACCTTC. It specifies CASSLRGGGYGYTF.

This clonotype occurred a few times. V gene TRBV5-5 combines with J gene TRBJ2-5; no clear D. Trimming cost V 4 bases and J 3 bases, with 10 bases left between them. The germline V gene encodes CDR1 SGHKS and CDR2 YYEKEE (reference sequence). This CDR3 is built from 13 residues. In nucleotides, the CDR3 is TGTGCCAGCAGCCACCATACAGAAGAGACCCAGTACTTC. Translated, it gives CASSHHTEETQYF.

This clonotype was counted ten times or more. The V gene is TRBV5-1, the J gene TRBJ2-7, with D possibly being TRBD2 (5 bases). From germline, CDR1 is SGHRS and CDR2 YFSETQ. There are 15 residues in the CDR3. V was clipped by 0 bases and J by 3 bases, with 13 bases between them. The CDR3 coding sequence is TGCGCCAGCAGCTTGGTAAGCGACTACCGCTACGAGCAGTACTTC. Amino acids: CASSLVSDYRYEQYF.

The V gene is TRBV7-9, the J gene TRBJ2-3, with TRBD2 as a possible D gene (6 bases). The CDR3 consists of 13 residues. V was pared by 5 bases and J by 6 bases, with 12 bases between. Germline loops: CDR1 SEHNR, CDR2 FQNEAQ (reference sequence). The DNA for the CDR3 is TGTGCCAGCAGCCTGGGAGGCCAGGATACGCAGTATTTT. Its translation: CASSLGGQDTQYF.

The J gene is TRBJ2-7, the V gene TRBV5-6, with 8 positions matching TRBD1. The length of the CDR3 is 15 residues. Germline V gives CDR1 SGHDT, CDR2 YYEEEE. Germline trimming cut 1 base from V and 2 bases from J; bases unmatched to any gene: 5. The CDR3 here is CASSLPGGETYEQYF. DNA of the CDR3: TGTGCCAGCAGCTTGCCAGGGGGCGAGACCTACGAGCAGTACTTC.